This entry features one TCR beta chain sequence. Its specificity is unknown. Assay: immunoSEQ multiplex PCR; the TCRdb copy retains only in-frame clones and omits some. The sample yields 50,000 or so clones, approximately 90% seen once. These data belong to a study of OX40 agonist ivuxolimab in advanced cancers. Study details: A mean age of about 59 years, range about 20 to 79, was recorded, and roughly 83% were male. Study observations and caveats: Expanded clones tended on average to be more numerous among CD8+ T cells than CD4+.

The CDR3 has 15 amino acids. Germline values: CDR1 MNHEY, CDR2 SVGAGI. Germline trimming cut 5 bases from V and 6 bases from J; bases unmatched to any gene: 6. The origin of this receptor is an adult with an advanced solid tumor such as melanoma, head and neck, liver or kidney cancer. Sequencing was performed on CD4+ or CD8+ T cells sorted from blood, taken in a trial of the OX40 agonist ivuxolimab. This chain links TRBV6-5 with TRBJ2-1; 11 bases match TRBD2. CDR3 sequence reads: CASSPAGLAGNEQFF. CDR3 sequence (DNA): TGTGCCAGCAGTCCCGCCGGACTAGCGGGCAATGAGCAGTTCTTC.